A single sample is the source of the 27 T cell receptor beta chains below, sequenced in a study of shared clonotypes between healthy human individuals. The method was immunoSEQ multiplex PCR; TCRdb's version includes in-frame clones alone and lacks a portion of them. This table holds millions of clones, 80% to 95% found once. The sequenced sample consisted of naive CD4+ T cells from PBMCs. As for subset: CD45RA+ positively selected. The source is a man between 18 and 29 years old in good health. Some clones in this sample may be carry-over from other donors' samples.

The gene calls are TRBV7-9 and TRBJ2-3; no clear D gene. Trimming shortened V by 6 bases and J by 3 bases, and 13 bases separated the two germline ends. From germline, CDR1 is SEHNR and CDR2 FQNEAQ (reference sequence). This CDR3 region has 14 residues. The CDR3 DNA sequence: TGTGCCAGCAGTTCGAACGGACGGACAGATACGCAGTATTTT. It codes for CASSSNGRTDTQYF.

The chain combines TRBV20-1 with TRBJ1-2; the D gene is possibly TRBD1 (5 bases). V lost 0 bases to trimming and J lost 14 bases, with 13 bases between them. CDR1 is DFQATT and CDR2 is SNEGSKA in the germline V gene (reference sequence). The CDR3 has 11 residues. CDR3 bases: TGCAGTGCTAGAGACCCCGGGGGTGAAACCTTC. Residues: CSARDPGGETF.

The chain carries TRBV5-4 and TRBJ2-7, with a possible D match to TRBD1 (7 bases). CDR3 length: 15 residues. CDR1 and CDR2 from the germline V gene are SGHNT and YYREEE (reference sequence). Trimming pared 0 bases from V and 6 bases from J, leaving 16 bases between. The CDR3 sequence: CASSLGGTASVEQYF. CDR3 sequence (DNA): TGTGCCAGCAGCTTGGGCGGGACAGCCAGCGTCGAGCAGTACTTC.

The rearrangement uses TRBV27 and TRBJ2-3, with no clear D. The length of the CDR3 is 13 residues. Deletions cut 1 base from V and 8 bases from J, with 10 bases between. Germline lookup yields CDR1 MNHEY and CDR2 SMNVEV (reference sequence). The chain's CDR3 is CASSLYRWGTQYF. In DNA, the CDR3 is TGTGCCAGCAGTTTATATCGGTGGGGTACGCAGTATTTT.

CDR3 region: CASGLGLAGDTQYF. CDR3 DNA: TGTGCTAGTGGTTTGGGACTAGCGGGAGATACGCAGTATTTT. V usage is TRBV12-5 and J usage is TRBJ2-3; TRBD2 aligns across 10 bases. V was pared by 1 base and J by 5 bases, with 0 bases of the junction left unmatched. The V gene's germline CDR1 is LGHNT and CDR2 FRNRAP. This CDR3 has 14 residues.

Comments on this clone: In the same sample, other DNA sequences code for this CDR3. The chain combines TRBV4-2 with TRBJ2-5; D remains ambiguous. The CDR3 loop spans 15 amino acids. Germline CDR1 LGHNA, CDR2 YNFKEQ. Trimming stripped 0 bases from V and 1 base from J, with 9 bases between. The CDR3 reads CASSQDWAVQETQYF. The CDR3 DNA follows: TGTGCCAGCAGCCAAGATTGGGCAGTCCAAGAGACCCAGTACTTC.

Comment on this clone: At the DNA level, this CDR3 is encoded by other sequences in the same sample as well. The rearrangement uses TRBV5-1 and TRBJ1-1; TRBD1 aligns across 10 bases. The CDR3 consists of 14 residues. V was pared by 4 bases and J by 5 bases, with 5 bases of the junction left unmatched. Per germline, CDR1 SGHRS and CDR2 YFSETQ. Here the CDR3 reads CASSGQGGETEAFF. The DNA of the CDR3 is TGCGCCAGCAGCGGACAGGGGGGAGAAACTGAAGCTTTCTTT.

This chain uses TRBV7-9 with TRBJ1-4, with 8 positions matching TRBD1. CDR3 length: 15 residues. Germline CDR1 is SEHNR and CDR2 is FQNEAQ (reference sequence). Losses at the gene ends were 5 bases for V and 7 bases for J; bases not matched to a gene: 9. Here the CDR3 DNA reads TGTGCCAGCAGCGCGTGGACAGGGAGAGGTGAAAAACTGTTTTTT. Translating it yields CASSAWTGRGEKLFF.

The chain carries TRBV25-1 and TRBJ2-1; D gene uncertain. The germline gives CDR1 MGHDK, CDR2 SYGVNS. This CDR3 is 14 amino acids long. Trimming removed 2 bases at V and 2 bases at J, with 7 bases between. CDR3 DNA sequence: TGTGCCAGCAGTGAACTTGCACCCTACAATGAGCAGTTCTTC. Translating it yields CASSELAPYNEQFF.

The chain carries TRBV4-1 and TRBJ2-5; tentatively, D is TRBD1 or TRBD2 (6 bases each). The J call may not be correct, given that the DNA end is closer to TRBJ2-7. The CDR3 length is 18 residues. Germline V lookup: CDR1 MGHRA, CDR2 YSYEKL. CDR3 DNA: TGCGCCAGCAGCCCGTGGATGGCGGGACAAGACCTCTCCTACGAGCAGTACTTC. Translation gives CASSPWMAGQDLSYEQYF.

Comment on this clone: Other nucleotide sequences in the sample specify the same CDR3. CDR3 sequence reads: CASSLVGTTQETQYF. The CDR3 DNA reads as TGCGCCAGCAGCCTTGTGGGGACAACCCAAGAGACCCAGTACTTC. V usage is TRBV5-1 and J usage is TRBJ2-5, with D maybe TRBD1 (6 bases). Germline assignment: CDR1 SGHRS and CDR2 YFSETQ. This CDR3 has 15 amino acids. The V end was cut by 4 bases, the J end by 1 base, with 14 bases between.

This chain joins TRBV29-1 and TRBJ2-3; D is undetermined. This CDR3 comprises 13 residues. Deletions cut 6 bases from V and 2 bases from J, with 12 bases between. Germline CDR1 SQVTM, CDR2 ANQGSEA. CDR3 protein: CSVQARLTDTQYF. DNA for the CDR3: TGCAGCGTCCAAGCGAGACTCACAGATACGCAGTATTTT.

This clone showed up just a few times. The chain couples TRBV18 to TRBJ1-5; possible D gene TRBD1, 5 bases. Germline CDR1 and CDR2: KGHSH and LQKENI. The CDR3 runs 14 residues. V dropped 3 bases and J dropped 1 base, with 7 bases sitting between them. CDR3 in DNA: TGTGCCAGCTCACCGGACATCAGCAATCAGCCCCAGCATTTT. Protein product: CASSPDISNQPQHF.

The chain carries TRBV6-1 and TRBJ2-6, with 8 positions matching TRBD2. Germline values: CDR1 MNHNS, CDR2 SASEGT. V lost 4 bases, J lost 0 bases, and 8 bases stayed unmatched. CDR3 length: 18 amino acids. The CDR3, as DNA: TGTGCCAGCAGTGTATTACTAGCGGTGAGCTCTGGGGCCAACGTCCTGACTTTC. Residues: CASSVLLAVSSGANVLTF.

V gene TRBV18 combines with J gene TRBJ2-3, with TRBD2 identical over 7 bases. V lost 3 bases and J lost 1; bases outside the gene matches: 10. The length of the CDR3 is 17 residues. The germline gives CDR1 KGHSH, CDR2 LQKENI. CDR3 in DNA: TGTGCCAGCTCACCGCCAAGCGGGGCGGAGGGCACAGATACGCAGTATTTT. Translated, it gives CASSPPSGAEGTDTQYF.

This chain joins TRBV27 and TRBJ2-1; 8 bases map to TRBD2. J was trimmed by 6 bases and V by 3 bases; bases with no gene match: 10. The CDR3 extends over 16 amino acids. Per germline, CDR1 MNHEY and CDR2 SMNVEV (reference sequence). The CDR3 reads CASSFSGRGFVNEQFF. The CDR3 coding sequence is TGTGCCAGCAGTTTCTCCGGGAGGGGGTTTGTCAATGAGCAGTTCTTC.

V gene TRBV4-2 combines with J gene TRBJ1-3; D possibly corresponds to TRBD1 (5 bases). V shed 1 base and J shed 0 bases, with 13 bases lying between them. From germline, CDR1 is LGHNA and CDR2 YNFKEQ. The CDR3 sequence is 17 residues long. CDR3 protein: CASSQASAGFSGNTIYF. CDR3 sequence (DNA): TGTGCCAGCAGCCAAGCCTCCGCAGGGTTCTCTGGAAACACCATATATTTT.

This chain's CDR3 is CASSPRGVHEQYF. The DNA of the CDR3 is TGTGCCAGCAGCCCACGGGGGGTACACGAGCAGTACTTC. The chain carries TRBV6-5 and TRBJ2-7, with TRBD2 matching over 7 bases. Germline CDR1 MNHEY, CDR2 SVGAGI. The CDR3 consists of 13 residues. Germline trimming cut 6 bases from V and 5 bases from J; bases unmatched to any gene: 7.

The J gene is TRBJ1-5, the V gene TRBV18, with D hard to call. CDR1 is KGHSH and CDR2 is LQKENI in the germline V gene. Trimming took 2 bases from V and 3 from J, leaving 5 bases between them. The CDR3 contains 13 residues. The CDR3 sequence is CASSPTYNQPQHF. Here the CDR3 DNA reads TGTGCCAGCTCACCAACCTACAATCAGCCCCAGCATTTT.

The chain couples TRBV18 to TRBJ2-7, with a possible D match to TRBD2 (5 bases). The CDR3 is made up of 15 amino acids. Germline lookup yields CDR1 KGHSH and CDR2 LQKENI. Trimming pared 3 bases from V and 2 bases from J, leaving 14 bases between. The chain's CDR3 is CASSPFRGNAYEQYF. The CDR3 DNA follows: TGTGCCAGCTCACCGTTTAGAGGGAACGCCTACGAGCAGTACTTC.

The chain carries TRBV4-1 and TRBJ2-5, with a possible D match to TRBD2 (6 bases). CDR1 is MGHRA, CDR2 YSYEKL, per germline. The CDR3 has 14 residues. Trimming removed 0 bases at V and 9 bases at J, with 14 bases between. CDR3 sequence: CASSQEFTGRSQYF. In DNA, the CDR3 is TGCGCCAGCAGCCAAGAATTTACTGGGAGGTCCCAGTACTTC.

V is TRBV5-1 and J is TRBJ2-7, with D tentatively TRBD1 (6 bases). This CDR3 has 15 residues. Deletions cut 1 base from V and 4 bases from J, with 15 bases between. The germline V gene has CDR1 SGHRS and CDR2 YFSETQ. The CDR3 DNA reads as TGCGCCAGCAGCTTGACAAGGACAGCCGGATACGAGCAGTACTTC. This sequence encodes CASSLTRTAGYEQYF.

This sequence joins TRBV11-2 and TRBJ2-3; D is perhaps TRBD2 (6 bases). The CDR3 spans 16 residues. V dropped 2 bases and J dropped 0 bases, with 12 bases sitting between them. Germline-derived CDR1 and CDR2 are SGHAT and FQNNGV. The chain's CDR3 is CASSLSPSVSTDTQYF. CDR3 DNA sequence: TGTGCCAGCAGCTTATCCCCTAGCGTTAGCACAGATACGCAGTATTTT.

Concerning this clone: This CDR3 is also generated by other DNA sequences in the sample. V is TRBV5-1 and J is TRBJ2-5; TRBD2 might be the D (6 bases). CDR3 length: 14 amino acids. V was cut by 4 bases and J by 3 bases, with 13 bases left in between. The germline V gene encodes CDR1 SGHRS and CDR2 YFSETQ. The CDR3 loop reads CASSGGTVKETQYF. CDR3 bases: TGCGCCAGCAGCGGAGGGACGGTGAAAGAGACCCAGTACTTC. The variable domain in full, completed from reference TRBV5-1 and TRBJ2-5, reads KAGVTQTPRYLIKTRGQQVTLSCSPISGHRSVSWYQQTPGQGLQFLFEYFSETQRNKGNFPGRFSGRQFSNSRSEMNVSTLELGDSALYLCASSGGTVKETQYFGPGTRLLVL.

The rearrangement joins TRBV7-6 to TRBJ2-7, with D possibly being TRBD2 (6 bases). Germline V CDR1 and CDR2: SGHVS, FNYEAQ. CDR3 length: 13 residues. Trimming took off 4 bases at V and 5 bases at J, with 12 bases between the two ends. In nucleotides, the CDR3 is TGTGCCAGCAGCTCCGGGAGTTCCAACGAGCAGTACTTC. Its translation: CASSSGSSNEQYF.

This clone was counted a single time. The chain employs TRBV5-1 and TRBJ2-1, with 7 positions matching TRBD1. The CDR3 has 13 residues. Germline CDR1 reads SGHRS; CDR2 reads YFSETQ. With 5 bases clipped from V and 9 bases from J, the junction kept 8 bases outside the gene matches. The CDR3 region has the DNA TGCGCCAGCAGTCCGCAGGGGGTGGGTGAGCAGTTCTTC. Its protein is CASSPQGVGEQFF. The whole variable domain, remainder taken from reference TRBV5-1 and TRBJ2-1, is KAGVTQTPRYLIKTRGQQVTLSCSPISGHRSVSWYQQTPGQGLQFLFEYFSETQRNKGNFPGRFSGRQFSNSRSEMNVSTLELGDSALYLCASSPQGVGEQFFGPGTRLTVL.

The chain recombines TRBV7-2 with TRBJ2-7; 7 bases agree with TRBD1. The germline CDR1 and CDR2 sequences are SGHTA and FQGNSA. The CDR3 contains 12 residues. The V segment lost 5 bases and the J segment 10 bases; nucleotides outside the gene matches: 8. The CDR3, as DNA: TGTGCCAGCAGCCAGCGACAGGGCGGACAGTACTTC. Its protein product is CASSQRQGGQYF.